The present T cell receptor (beta chain) was sequenced within a study of blood T cell repertoires in COVID-19. This table comes from immunoSEQ multiplex PCR, and its TCRdb copy is limited to in-frame clones, with some not included. The table has around 220,000 clones, around 87% seen once. This sequence was found in a young woman with acute COVID-19. The sequenced sample was PBMCs or T cells enriched from blood (not recorded which).

The CDR3 sequence is CASSLVADTNGYTF. CDR3 DNA sequence: TGTGCCAGCAGCTTAGTGGCGGACACTAATGGCTACACCTTC. This rearrangement joins TRBV7-2 to TRBJ1-2; tentatively, D is TRBD1 (5 bases). Germline CDR1 reads SGHTA; CDR2 reads FQGNSA. V lost 1 base and J 6 bases, leaving 12 bases between the germline ends. This CDR3 spans 14 amino acids.